This T cell receptor beta chain was profiled in a study of human T cells and chemical hapten exposure. In the study overall: TCR yield per sample varied, mainly due to pooled library volumes.

The CDR3 consists of 12 residues. V lost 3 bases, J lost 5 bases, and 8 bases lay in between. Germline V gene lookup returns CDR1 MGHDK and CDR2 SYGVNS. Individual cDNA molecules (in the library) carried attached unique molecular identifiers. A single record per CDR3 protein comes from TCRdb applying MiXCR to the reads. The sample holds about 120,000 distinct CDR3 sequences, over 7% seen once. Total RNA was isolated from whole blood that had not been fractionated. Study observations and caveats: Counts of TCRs above 1 in 1000 frequency stayed unchanged with DPC sensitization.

This clonotype was seen a handful of times. The antigen is undetermined. The receptor comes from a human donor in good health. Some clones in this sample may be carry-over from other donors' samples. The chain couples TRBV25-1 to TRBJ2-7; D gene uncertain. The sequencing input was whole blood. The chain's CDR3 is CASSDPTNEQYF. In DNA form, the CDR3 reads TGTGCCAGCAGTGACCCGACAAACGAGCAGTACTTC.